The present TCR beta chain was sequenced within a study of OX40 agonist ivuxolimab in advanced cancers. Notes on the study in general: CD8+ T cells showed, on average, more clonal expansion than CD4+ cells.

The assay was immunoSEQ multiplex PCR, and TCRdb's table has in-frame clones only and misses some. The sample lists tens of thousands of clones, approximately 93% occurring once. Details on this clone: Its antigen remains unknown.

This receptor was obtained from an adult with an advanced solid tumor such as melanoma, head and neck, liver or kidney cancer. Source: CD4+ or CD8+ T cells sorted from blood, taken in a trial of the OX40 agonist ivuxolimab.

CDR3 bases: TGTGCCAGTGTCTCCGAGGGACAGGCCTATGGCTACACCTTC. This gives the protein CASVSEGQAYGYTF. This chain uses TRBV28 with TRBJ1-2, with 8 bases lining up with TRBD1. This CDR3 region has 14 residues. Trimming removed 9 bases from V and 4 bases from J; junction bases left unmatched: 10. Germline V gives CDR1 MDHEN, CDR2 SYDVKM.